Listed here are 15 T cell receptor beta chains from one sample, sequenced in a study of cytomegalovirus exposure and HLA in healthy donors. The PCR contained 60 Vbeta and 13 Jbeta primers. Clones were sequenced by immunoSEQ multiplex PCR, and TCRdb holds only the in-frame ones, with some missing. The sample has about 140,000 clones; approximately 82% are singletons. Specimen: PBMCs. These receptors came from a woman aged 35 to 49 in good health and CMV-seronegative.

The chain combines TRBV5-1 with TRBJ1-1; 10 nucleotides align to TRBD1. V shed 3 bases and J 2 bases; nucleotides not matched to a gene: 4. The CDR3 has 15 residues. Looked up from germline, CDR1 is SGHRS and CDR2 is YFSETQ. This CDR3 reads CASSSGTGVNTEAFF. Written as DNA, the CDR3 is TGCGCCAGCAGCTCCGGGACAGGGGTAAACACTGAAGCTTTCTTT.

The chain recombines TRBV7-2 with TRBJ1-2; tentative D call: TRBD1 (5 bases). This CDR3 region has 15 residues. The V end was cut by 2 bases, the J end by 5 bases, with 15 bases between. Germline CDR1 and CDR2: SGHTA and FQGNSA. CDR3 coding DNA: TGTGCCAGCAGCTTAAATGCGGGACGGACTTATGGCTACACCTTC. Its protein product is CASSLNAGRTYGYTF.

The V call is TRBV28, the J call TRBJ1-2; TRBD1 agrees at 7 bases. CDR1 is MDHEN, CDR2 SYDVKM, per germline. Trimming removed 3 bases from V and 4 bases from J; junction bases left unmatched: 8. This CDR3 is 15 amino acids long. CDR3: CASSFDGTELYGYTF. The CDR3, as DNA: TGTGCCAGCAGTTTTGATGGGACAGAACTCTATGGCTACACCTTC.

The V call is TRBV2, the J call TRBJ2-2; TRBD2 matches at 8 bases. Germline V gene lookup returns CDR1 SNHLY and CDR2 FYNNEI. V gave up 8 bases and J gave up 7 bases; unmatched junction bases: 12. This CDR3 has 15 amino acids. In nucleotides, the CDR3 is TGTGCCAGCGGCCCTCGGGCGGGGGGCCGCGGGGAGCTGTTTTTT. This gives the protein CASGPRAGGRGELFF.

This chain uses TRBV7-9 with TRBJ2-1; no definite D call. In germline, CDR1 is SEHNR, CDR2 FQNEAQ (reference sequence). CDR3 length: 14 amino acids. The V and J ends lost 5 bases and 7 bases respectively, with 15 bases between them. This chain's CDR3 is CASSGSSLVNEQFF. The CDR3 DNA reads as TGTGCCAGCAGCGGAAGCTCGCTAGTAAATGAGCAGTTCTTC.

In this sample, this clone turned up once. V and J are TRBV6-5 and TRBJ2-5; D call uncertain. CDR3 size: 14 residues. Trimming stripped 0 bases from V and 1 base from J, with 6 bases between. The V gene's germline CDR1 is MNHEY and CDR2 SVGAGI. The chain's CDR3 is CASSYSPTQETQYF. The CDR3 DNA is TGTGCCAGCAGTTACTCGCCTACCCAAGAGACCCAGTACTTC.

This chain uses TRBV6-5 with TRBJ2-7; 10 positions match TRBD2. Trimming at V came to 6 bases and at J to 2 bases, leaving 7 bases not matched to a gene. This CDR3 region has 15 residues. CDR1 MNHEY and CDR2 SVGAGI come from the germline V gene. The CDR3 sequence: CASSRSLAGPYEQYF. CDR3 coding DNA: TGTGCCAGCAGCAGATCACTAGCGGGGCCCTACGAGCAGTACTTC.

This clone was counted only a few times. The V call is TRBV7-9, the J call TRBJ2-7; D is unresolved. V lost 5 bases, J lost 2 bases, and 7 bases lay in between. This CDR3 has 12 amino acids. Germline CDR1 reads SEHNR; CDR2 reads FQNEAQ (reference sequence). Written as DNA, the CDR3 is TGTGCCAGCAGCATTTATACCTACGAGCAGTACTTC. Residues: CASSIYTYEQYF.

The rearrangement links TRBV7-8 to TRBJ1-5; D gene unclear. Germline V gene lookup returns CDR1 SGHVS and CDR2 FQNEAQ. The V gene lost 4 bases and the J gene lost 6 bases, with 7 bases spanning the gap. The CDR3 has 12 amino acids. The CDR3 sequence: CASSSVAQPQHF. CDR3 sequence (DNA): TGTGCCAGCAGCTCAGTAGCTCAGCCCCAGCATTTT.

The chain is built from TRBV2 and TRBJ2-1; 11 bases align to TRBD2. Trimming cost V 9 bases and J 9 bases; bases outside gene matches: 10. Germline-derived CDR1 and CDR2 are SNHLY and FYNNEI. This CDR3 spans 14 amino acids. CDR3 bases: TGTGCCAGTGTCGTAGCGGGAGGGCCGGTTGAGCAGTTCTTC. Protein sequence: CASVVAGGPVEQFF.

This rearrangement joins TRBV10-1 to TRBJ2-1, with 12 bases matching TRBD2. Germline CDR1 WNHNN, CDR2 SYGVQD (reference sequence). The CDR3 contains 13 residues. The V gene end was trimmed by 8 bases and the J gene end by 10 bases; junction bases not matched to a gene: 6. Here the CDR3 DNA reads TGCGCCAGCGGCCTAGCGGGAGGGCAGGAGCAGTTCTTC. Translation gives CASGLAGGQEQFF.

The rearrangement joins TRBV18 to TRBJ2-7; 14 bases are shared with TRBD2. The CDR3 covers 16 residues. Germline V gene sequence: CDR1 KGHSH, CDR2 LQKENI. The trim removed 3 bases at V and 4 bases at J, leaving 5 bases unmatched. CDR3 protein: CASSPRGTSGSYEQYF. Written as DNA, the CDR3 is TGTGCCAGCTCACCGCGCGGGACTAGCGGGAGTTACGAGCAGTACTTC.

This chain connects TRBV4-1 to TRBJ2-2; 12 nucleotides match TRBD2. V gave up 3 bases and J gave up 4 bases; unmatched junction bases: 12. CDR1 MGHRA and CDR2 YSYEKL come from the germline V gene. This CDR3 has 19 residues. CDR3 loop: CASSQIGLAGGPGTGELFF. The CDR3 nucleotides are TGCGCCAGCAGCCAGATTGGGCTAGCGGGAGGGCCGGGCACCGGGGAGCTGTTTTTT.

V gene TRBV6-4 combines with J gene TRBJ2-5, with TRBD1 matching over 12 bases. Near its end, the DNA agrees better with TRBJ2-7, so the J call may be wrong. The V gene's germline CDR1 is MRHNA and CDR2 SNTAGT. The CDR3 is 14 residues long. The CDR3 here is CASPGDRGLYEQYF. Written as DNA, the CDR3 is TGTGCCAGCCCAGGGGACAGGGGGCTCTACGAGCAGTACTTC.

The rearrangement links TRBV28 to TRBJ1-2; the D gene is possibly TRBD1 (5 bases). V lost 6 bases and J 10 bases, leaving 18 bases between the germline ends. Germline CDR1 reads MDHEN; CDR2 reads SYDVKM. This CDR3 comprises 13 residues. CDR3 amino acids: CASRYPGRGDYTF. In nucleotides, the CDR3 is TGTGCCAGCAGATACCCCGGGAGGGGAGACTACACCTTC.